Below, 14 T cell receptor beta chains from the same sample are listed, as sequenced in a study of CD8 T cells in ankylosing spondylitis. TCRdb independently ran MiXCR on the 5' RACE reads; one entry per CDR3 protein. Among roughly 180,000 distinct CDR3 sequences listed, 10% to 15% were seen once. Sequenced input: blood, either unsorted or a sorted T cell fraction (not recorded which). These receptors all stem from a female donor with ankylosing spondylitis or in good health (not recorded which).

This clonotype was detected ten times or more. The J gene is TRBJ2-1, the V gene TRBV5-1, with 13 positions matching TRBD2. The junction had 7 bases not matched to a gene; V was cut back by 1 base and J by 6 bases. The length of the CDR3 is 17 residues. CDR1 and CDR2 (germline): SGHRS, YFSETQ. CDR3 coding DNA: TGCGCCAGCAGCTTGACTAGCGGGAGGGTATATGGCAATGAGCAGTTCTTC. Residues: CASSLTSGRVYGNEQFF.

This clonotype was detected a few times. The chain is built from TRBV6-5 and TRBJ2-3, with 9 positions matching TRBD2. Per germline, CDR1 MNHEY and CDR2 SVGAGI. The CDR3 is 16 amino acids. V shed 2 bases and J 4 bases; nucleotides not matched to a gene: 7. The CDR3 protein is CASSYTIAGVADTQYF. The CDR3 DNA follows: TGTGCCAGCAGTTACACCATAGCGGGAGTGGCAGATACGCAGTATTTT.

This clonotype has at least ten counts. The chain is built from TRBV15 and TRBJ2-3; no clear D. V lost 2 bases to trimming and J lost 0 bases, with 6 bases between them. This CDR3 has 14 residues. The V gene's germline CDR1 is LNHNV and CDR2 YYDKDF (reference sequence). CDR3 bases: TGTGCCACCAGCAGACGTACTAGCACAGATACGCAGTATTTT. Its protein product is CATSRRTSTDTQYF.

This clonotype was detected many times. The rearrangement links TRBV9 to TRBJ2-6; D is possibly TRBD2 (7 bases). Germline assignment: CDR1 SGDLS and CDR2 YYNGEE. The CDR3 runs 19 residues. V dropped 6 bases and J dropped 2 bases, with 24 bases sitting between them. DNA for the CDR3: TGTGCCAGCAACCCCAGGGTATCCACGGGGGGCCCTGGGGCCAACGTCCTGACTTTC. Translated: CASNPRVSTGGPGANVLTF.

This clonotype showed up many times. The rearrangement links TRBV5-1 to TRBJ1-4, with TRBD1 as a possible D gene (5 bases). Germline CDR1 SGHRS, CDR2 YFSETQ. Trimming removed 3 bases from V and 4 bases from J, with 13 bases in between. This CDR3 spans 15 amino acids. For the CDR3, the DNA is TGCGCCAGCAGCTATGCCGGGACCGGTAATGAAAAACTGTTTTTT. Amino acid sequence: CASSYAGTGNEKLFF.

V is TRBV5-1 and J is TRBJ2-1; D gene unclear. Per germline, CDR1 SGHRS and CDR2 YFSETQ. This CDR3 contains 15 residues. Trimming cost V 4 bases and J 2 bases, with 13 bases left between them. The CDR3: CASSASLTTYNEQFF. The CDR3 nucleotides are TGCGCCAGCAGCGCCAGCCTTACTACCTACAATGAGCAGTTCTTC.

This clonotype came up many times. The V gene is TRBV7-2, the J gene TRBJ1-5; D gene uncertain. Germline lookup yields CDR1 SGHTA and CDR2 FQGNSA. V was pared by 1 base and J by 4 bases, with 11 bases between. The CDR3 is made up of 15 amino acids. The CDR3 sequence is CASSLGQQINQPQHF. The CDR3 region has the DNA TGTGCCAGCAGCTTAGGGCAACAGATTAATCAGCCCCAGCATTTT. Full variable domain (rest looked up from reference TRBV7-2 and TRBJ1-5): GAGVSQSPSNKVTEKGKDVELRCDPISGHTALYWYRQSLGQGLEFLIYFQGNSAPDKSGLPSDRFSAERTGGSVSTLTIQRTQQEDSAVYLCASSLGQQINQPQHFGDGTRLSIL.

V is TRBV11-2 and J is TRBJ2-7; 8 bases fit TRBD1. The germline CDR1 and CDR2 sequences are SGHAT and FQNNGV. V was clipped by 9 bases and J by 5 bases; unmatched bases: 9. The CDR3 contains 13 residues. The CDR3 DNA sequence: TGTGCCAGTGCCTGGACAGGGATCAACGAGCAGTACTTC. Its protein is CASAWTGINEQYF. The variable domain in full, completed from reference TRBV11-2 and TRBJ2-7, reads EAGVAQSPRYKIIEKRQSVAFWCNPISGHATLYWYQQILGQGPKLLIQFQNNGVVDDSQLPKDRFSAERLKGVDSTLKIQPAKLEDSAVYLCASAWTGINEQYFGPGTRLTVT.

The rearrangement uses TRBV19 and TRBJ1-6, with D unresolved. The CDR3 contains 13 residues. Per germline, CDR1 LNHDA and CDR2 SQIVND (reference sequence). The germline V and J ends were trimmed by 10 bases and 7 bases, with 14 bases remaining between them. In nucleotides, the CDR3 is TGTGCCACCGCACCGAGTACAAATTCACCCCTCCACTTT. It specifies CATAPSTNSPLHF.

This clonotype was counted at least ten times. The CDR3 bases are TGTGCCAGCAGTGCATCACGGGGTTCTTATGGCTACACCTTC. Protein product: CASSASRGSYGYTF. The V and J genes are TRBV7-2 and TRBJ1-2; D not certain. The CDR3 contains 14 residues. Between the trimmed V and J ends, which lost 6 bases and 5 bases, there was a span of 16 bases. Germline V CDR1 and CDR2: SGHTA, FQGNSA.

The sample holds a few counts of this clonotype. CDR3 region: CAISPGPGGAYGYTF. Here the CDR3 DNA reads TGTGCCATCTCCCCCGGGCCAGGCGGTGCTTATGGCTACACCTTC. The rearrangement links TRBV19 to TRBJ1-2; D is undetermined. The CDR3 is made up of 15 amino acids. V gave up 10 bases and J gave up 5 bases, with 23 bases separating them. CDR1 and CDR2 (germline): LNHDA, SQIVND (reference sequence).

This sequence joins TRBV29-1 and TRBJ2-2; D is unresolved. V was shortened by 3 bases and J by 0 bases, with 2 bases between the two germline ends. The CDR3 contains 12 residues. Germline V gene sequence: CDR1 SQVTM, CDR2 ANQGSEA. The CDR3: CSVDTNTGELFF. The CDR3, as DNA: TGCAGCGTTGACACGAACACCGGGGAGCTGTTTTTT.

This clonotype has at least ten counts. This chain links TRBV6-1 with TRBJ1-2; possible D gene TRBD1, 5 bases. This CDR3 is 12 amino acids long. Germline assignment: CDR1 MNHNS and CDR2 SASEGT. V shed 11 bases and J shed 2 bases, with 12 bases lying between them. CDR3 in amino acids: CALWGMNYGYTF. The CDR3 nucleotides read TGTGCCCTGTGGGGCATGAACTATGGCTACACCTTC.

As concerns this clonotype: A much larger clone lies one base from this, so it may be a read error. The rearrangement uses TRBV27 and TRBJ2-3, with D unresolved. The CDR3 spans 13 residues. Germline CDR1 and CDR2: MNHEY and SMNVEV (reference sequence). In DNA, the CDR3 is TGTGCCAGCAGTTTAAGCAGGTCAGATCCGCAGTATTTT. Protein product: CASSLSRSDPQYF.